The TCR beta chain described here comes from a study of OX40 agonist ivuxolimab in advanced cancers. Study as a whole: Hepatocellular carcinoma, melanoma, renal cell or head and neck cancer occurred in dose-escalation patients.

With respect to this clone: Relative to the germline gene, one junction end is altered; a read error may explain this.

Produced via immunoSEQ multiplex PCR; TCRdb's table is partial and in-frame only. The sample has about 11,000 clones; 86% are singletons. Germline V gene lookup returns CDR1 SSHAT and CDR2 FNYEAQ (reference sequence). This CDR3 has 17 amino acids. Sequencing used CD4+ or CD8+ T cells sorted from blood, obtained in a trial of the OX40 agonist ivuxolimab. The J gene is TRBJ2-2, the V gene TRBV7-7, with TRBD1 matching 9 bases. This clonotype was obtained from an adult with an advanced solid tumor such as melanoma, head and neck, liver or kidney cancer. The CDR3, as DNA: TGTGCTAGCAGCCACCTTAGAGGACAGGGGAAAAGCGGGGAGCTGTTTTTT. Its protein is CASSHLRGQGKSGELFF.